This T cell receptor (beta chain) was found in a study of T cells in Graves' hyperthyroidism and ophthalmopathy. Study summary: Peripheral blood was secured at the point of initial diagnosis, before any treatment.

Germline V lookup: CDR1 DFQATT, CDR2 SNEGSKA (reference sequence). This CDR3 is built from 14 residues. The V gene lost 0 bases and the J gene lost 4 bases, with 13 bases spanning the gap. On the basis of clinical symptoms, serum thyroxine and TRAb, thyroid ultrasound and orbital computed tomography, diagnoses were made. Amplification of TCR beta CDR3 regions was performed using RNA transcripts as template. An initial round of RT-PCR targeting the TCR CDR3 relied on the HTBI primer set. One entry per CDR3 protein results from TCRdb running MiXCR on the multiplex PCR reads. The sample holds about half a million distinct CDR3 sequences; around a quarter are singletons and the top ten take approximately 10%. Points on this clonotype: Antigen specificity is unknown.

General observations from the study: In the blood, most expanded thyroid clonotypes above 0.001 appeared as well. Ophthalmopathy stood apart from stable hyperthyroidism in a 13 V-J model.

V is TRBV20-1 and J is TRBJ2-7, with D possibly being TRBD1 (5 bases). The sample taken for sequencing was blood. This clonotype was obtained from a woman aged 30 to 39 with Graves' ophthalmopathy. For the CDR3, the DNA is TGCAGTGCTAGAGAGGCAAGCAGGGAATACGAGCAGTACTTC. This sequence encodes CSAREASREYEQYF.